These 2 T cell receptor beta chains were all obtained from the same sample, sequenced in a study of T cell changes during pregnancy in multiple sclerosis. Produced via immunoSEQ multiplex PCR; TCRdb's table is partial and in-frame only. The sample holds roughly 39,000 clones; 75% to 95% are singletons and the top ten take around 0.47%. The sample was CD4+ T cells from peripheral blood mononuclear cells, taken in the first trimester of pregnancy. These receptor sequences come from a female donor in good health, enrolled as a control in a pregnancy study.

Note on this clone: One junction end disagrees with the germline gene, perhaps due to a read error. The chain joins TRBV7-7 to TRBJ1-3; 7 bases are shared with TRBD1. The germline V gene has CDR1 SSHAT and CDR2 FNYEAQ (reference sequence). The CDR3 length is 14 residues. The CDR3 is CASSSGGSGNTIYF. The CDR3 bases are TGTGCTAGCAGCTCAGGGGGCTCTGGAAACACCATATATTTT. Complete variable domain (other parts from reference TRBV7-7 and TRBJ1-3): GAGVSQSPRYKVTKRGQDVTLRCDPISSHATLYWYQQALGQGPEFLTYFNYEAQPDKSGLPSDRFSAERPEGSISTLTIQRTEQRDSAMYRCASSSGGSGNTIYFGEGSWLTVV.

This chain uses TRBV30 with TRBJ1-6, with no clear D. Germline CDR1 is GTSNPN and CDR2 is SVGIG (reference sequence). This CDR3 spans 14 amino acids. The V end lost 3 bases, the J end lost 0 bases, and 6 bases lay between the germline ends. CDR3 DNA: TGTGCCTGGAGAGGGAGCTCCTATAATTCACCCCTCCACTTT. Protein: CAWRGSSYNSPLHF.